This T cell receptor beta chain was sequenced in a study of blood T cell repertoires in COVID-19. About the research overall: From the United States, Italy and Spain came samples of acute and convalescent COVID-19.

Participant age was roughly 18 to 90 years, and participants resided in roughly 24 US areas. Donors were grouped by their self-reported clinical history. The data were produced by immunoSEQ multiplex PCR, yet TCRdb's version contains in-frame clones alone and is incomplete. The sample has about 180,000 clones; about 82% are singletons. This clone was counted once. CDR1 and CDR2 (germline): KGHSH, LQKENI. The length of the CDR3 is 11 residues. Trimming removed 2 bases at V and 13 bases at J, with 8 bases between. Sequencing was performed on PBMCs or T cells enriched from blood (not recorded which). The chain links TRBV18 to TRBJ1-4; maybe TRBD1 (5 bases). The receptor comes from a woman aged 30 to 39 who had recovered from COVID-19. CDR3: CASSPDSALFF. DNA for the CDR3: TGTGCCAGCTCACCAGACAGTGCACTGTTTTTT.